This T cell receptor beta chain was observed in a study of shared clonotypes between healthy human individuals. General observations from the study: Donors were few, which limited the genetic and exposure-history diversity represented. Despite large depth, sorted-subset datasets appeared incompletely sequenced.

Only in-frame clones appear in the TCRdb table, and some are missing; sequencing was by immunoSEQ multiplex PCR. Among around 1.1 million clones listed, 70% to 80% were seen once. Memory CD4+ cells were the fraction left after CD45RA+ naive selection. On this clone: The antigen is undetermined.

Germline lookup yields CDR1 SEHNR and CDR2 FQNEAQ (reference sequence). Deletions cut 10 bases from V and 5 bases from J, with 14 bases between. The CDR3 loop spans 13 amino acids. The V and J genes are TRBV7-9 and TRBJ1-4; no clear D gene. Sample: memory CD4+ T cells from PBMCs. Subset specified: CD45RA-negative fraction. This clonotype was sampled from a man aged 18 to 29 in good health. Some clones in this sample may be carry-over from other donors' samples. Here the CDR3 reads CATLRVGNEKLFF. The CDR3 region has the DNA TGTGCCACCCTTCGAGTGGGGAATGAAAAACTGTTTTTT.